The following is a TCR beta chain sequence with its context. Its specific antigen is unknown. No base quality values were provided; no much bigger clone lies one nucleotide off. Sequences KGHSY (CDR1) and FQNENV (CDR2) are obtained from the germline V gene. Reading from cysteine to phenylalanine, the CDR3 counts 15 amino acids. This entry keeps only the CDR3 DNA: 45 bases, framed from base 1. The germline ends are 12 bases apart after V is trimmed by 0 bases and J by 6 bases. This entry belongs to a study of PD-L1 blockade in urothelial cancer (TCRdb year 2017). Turning to the overall study: All patients started therapy around 2014 and received atezolizumab 1,200 mg intravenously every 3 weeks. An ECOG performance status of 0 or 1 was recorded for the patients, and 0 to 3 prior chemotherapy regimens had been received by the patients. Durable clinical benefit was achieved by nine patients but not by the remaining 20. Blood samples were analyzed 3 weeks after the start of treatment (second dose) and 6 weeks after the start of treatment. Progression-free survival longer than 6 months counted as durable clinical benefit, and TCR features were additionally tested against both progression-free and overall survival. Pretreatment blood TCR-seq was available for nearly 30 patients, at least one posttreatment blood collection was obtained for some 24 patients, and tumor TCR-seq was available for some 24 patients. Somatic, immune and clinical correlates of response to PD-L1 blockade with atezolizumab in urothelial cancer were the focus of an exploratory multi-omic analysis. TCR sequencing covered pretreatment tumor samples and matched, serially collected peripheral blood taken before and after atezolizumab treatment. Whole exome sequencing and RNA sequencing of pretreatment tumors were performed alongside TCR sequencing in the same patients. Blood samples gave median yields of around 150,000 T cells and around 88,000 unique TCRs, along with a median clonality of around 0.08. About nine tenths of the roughly 30 patients were males with bladder-origin urothelial cancer, and 18 of 29 reported a prior smoking history.

Synthetic TCR analog templates were spiked into each PCR to estimate absolute template abundance from read counts. The immunoSEQ assay used bias-controlled V and J gene primers to amplify TCRbeta CDR3 regions from genomic DNA. Sequencing of rearranged TCRbeta segments was performed at approximately 20X coverage. On the authors' methods: Clustering was used to correct sequencing errors, and CDR3s were annotated against IMGT so that V, D and J genes could be assigned. Downstream analyses used only productive TCRbeta rearrangements, leaving out any out-of-frame or stop-codon sequences. Clonality was computed as one minus Shannon entropy normalized by the log of the number of unique productive sequences. Clones differing between time points or between blood and tumor were identified using Fisher's exact test with Benjamini-Hochberg correction, with an adjusted p below 0.01 applied as the threshold. The table was pulled from immuneACCESS by TCRdb, which kept in-frame rearrangements only. Such tables lose some clones; where checked, under half of the loss comes from unresolved V genes, and the rest has no known cause. V and J calls and clone size are as listed in that table; D and trimming were resolved from the DNA. For this sample there are some 120,000 clones; around nine tenths appear just once. The ten top clones hold more than 1.5% of the sample.

General conclusions and limits of the study: Improved progression-free and overall survival was found to be associated with pretreatment peripheral blood TCR clonality below the median. Because the sample size was small (n = 29) and many of the analyses were exploratory, the results are meant to be hypothesis-generating. At 3 weeks after the start of treatment, tumor-associated TCR clones in peripheral blood had expanded more in patients with durable benefit (n ≈ 24, p = 0.022).

Sample time point, as interpreted from the label and publication: peripheral blood 6 weeks after treatment start. The cohort included 29 patients with locally advanced or metastatic urothelial carcinoma who were treated at Memorial Sloan Kettering on a trial protocol. Peripheral blood mononuclear cells were collected pretreatment and during treatment, at between 1 and 8 total time points per patient. The Qiagen DNeasy Blood extraction kit was used to purify genomic DNA from total PBMCs and from tumor samples. PBMCs were collected pretreatment and during treatment, and were isolated and stored as previously described.

The sequence is built from TRBV16 and TRBJ1-5; no confident D gene assignment can be made. The clonotype comes from a man in his fifties or sixties with urothelial cancer. The sample here was PBMCs, taken around atezolizumab (anti-PD-L1) treatment. The sequenced DNA: TGTGCCAGCAGCCAATCTATCGGTGATGGTCAGCCCCAGCATTTT. This sequence encodes CASSQSIGDGQPQHF.